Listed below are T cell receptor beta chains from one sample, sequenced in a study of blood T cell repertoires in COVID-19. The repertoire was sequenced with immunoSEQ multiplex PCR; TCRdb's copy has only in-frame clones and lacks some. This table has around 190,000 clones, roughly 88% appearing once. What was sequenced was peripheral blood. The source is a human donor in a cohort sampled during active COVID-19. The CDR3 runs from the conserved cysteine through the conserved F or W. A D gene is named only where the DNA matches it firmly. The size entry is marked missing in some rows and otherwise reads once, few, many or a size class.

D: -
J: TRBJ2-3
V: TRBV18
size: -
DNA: TGTGCCAGCTCGTCCCAGGTGCCAGATACGCAGTATTTT
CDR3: CASSSQVPDTQYF

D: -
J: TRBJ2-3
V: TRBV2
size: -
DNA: TGTGCCAGCAGCCCGGTGGTGTCTAGCGCGCAGTATTTT
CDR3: CASSPVVSSAQYF

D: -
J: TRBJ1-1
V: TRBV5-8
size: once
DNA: TGTGCCAGCAGCCGCCGCCGGGACCCCAGGGGAGAAGCTTTCTTT
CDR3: CASSRRRDPRGEAFF

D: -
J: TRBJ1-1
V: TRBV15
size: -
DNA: TGTGCCACCAGCAGAGGGCCCACTGAAGCTTTCTTT
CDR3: CATSRGPTEAFF

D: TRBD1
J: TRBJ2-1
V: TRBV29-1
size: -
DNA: TGCAGCGCCATGGGCGGGACAGGGGGCCGTTACAATGAGCAGTTCTTC
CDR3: CSAMGGTGGRYNEQFF

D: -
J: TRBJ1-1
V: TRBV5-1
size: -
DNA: TGCGCCAGCAGCTTGTCTGTAGGGGAGGCCACTGAAGCTTTCTTT
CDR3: CASSLSVGEATEAFF

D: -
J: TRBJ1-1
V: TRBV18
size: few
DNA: TGTGCCAGCTCCCTTACGGGGGTAAACACTGAAGCTTTCTTT
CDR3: CASSLTGVNTEAFF

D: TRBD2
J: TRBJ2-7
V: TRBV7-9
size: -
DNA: TGTGCCAGCAGCGGAATAACTAGCGGGCGGGCTTCCTACGAGCAGTACTTC
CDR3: CASSGITSGRASYEQYF

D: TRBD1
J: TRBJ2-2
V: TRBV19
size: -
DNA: TGTGCCACCTTGGGACAGGGTTACACCGGGGAGCTGTTTTTT
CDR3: CATLGQGYTGELFF

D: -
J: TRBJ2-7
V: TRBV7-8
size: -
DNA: TGTGCCAGCAGCCTACGAGAGGGTTACGAGCAGTACTTC
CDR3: CASSLREGYEQYF

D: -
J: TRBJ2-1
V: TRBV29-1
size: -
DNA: TGCAGCGTTGGACAGGATAACTACAATGAGCAGTTCTTC
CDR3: CSVGQDNYNEQFF

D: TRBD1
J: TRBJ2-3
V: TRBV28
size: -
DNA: TGTGCCAGCCCCCCCCCGACAGGGGAGAGAGATACGCAGTATTTT
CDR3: CASPPPTGERDTQYF

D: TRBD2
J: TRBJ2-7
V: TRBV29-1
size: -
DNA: TGCAGCGCTACTGTGGGACTAGCGAGGAACTACGAGCAGTACTTC
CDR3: CSATVGLARNYEQYF

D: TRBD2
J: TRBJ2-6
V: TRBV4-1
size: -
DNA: TGCGCCAGCAGCCAAGCACCGGGGGGCTCTGGGGCCAACGTCCTGACTTTC
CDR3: CASSQAPGGSGANVLTF

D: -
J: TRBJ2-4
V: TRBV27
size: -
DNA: TGTGCCAGCAGTTTAGATCGCGGGACGACCAAAAACATTCAGTACTTC
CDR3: CASSLDRGTTKNIQYF

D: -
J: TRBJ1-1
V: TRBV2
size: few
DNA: TGTGCCAGCAGTACAAATGGGAGGCTATTGGGCACTGAAGCTTTCTTT
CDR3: CASSTNGRLLGTEAFF

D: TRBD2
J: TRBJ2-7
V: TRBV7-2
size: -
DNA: TGTGCCACCCGCGGGGGTGCCTACGAGCAGTACTTC
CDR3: CATRGGAYEQYF

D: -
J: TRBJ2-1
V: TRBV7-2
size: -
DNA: TGTGCCAGCAGCTTAGTTCAGGCGGGCAGCGAGCAGTTCTTC
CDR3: CASSLVQAGSEQFF

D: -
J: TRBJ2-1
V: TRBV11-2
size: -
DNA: TGTGCCAGCAGCTTAGTGGAGGTAGCGTACTACAATGAGCAGTTCTTC
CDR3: CASSLVEVAYYNEQFF

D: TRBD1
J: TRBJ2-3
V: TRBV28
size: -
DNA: TGTGCCAGCAGTCGCCGGGACAGGGACACAGATACGCAGTATTTT
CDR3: CASSRRDRDTDTQYF

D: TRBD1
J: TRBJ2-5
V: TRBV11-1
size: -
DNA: TGTGCCAGCAGCTATAGGACAGGTGGACGGACCCAGTACTTC
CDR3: CASSYRTGGRTQYF

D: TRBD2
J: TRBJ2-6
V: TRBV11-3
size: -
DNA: TGTGCCAGCAGCCCGGGGGCGAGCGGGAGGGCCTCTGGGGCCAACGTCCTGACTTTC
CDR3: CASSPGASGRASGANVLTF

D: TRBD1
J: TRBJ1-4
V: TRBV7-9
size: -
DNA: TGTGCCAGCAGCGCTGGGACAGGGACTAATGAAAAACTGTTTTTT
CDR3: CASSAGTGTNEKLFF

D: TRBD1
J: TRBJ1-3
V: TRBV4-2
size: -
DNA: TGTGCCAGCAGCCTAGGACAGGGCGGAAACACCATATATTTT
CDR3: CASSLGQGGNTIYF

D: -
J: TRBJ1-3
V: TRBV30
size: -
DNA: TGTGCCTGGACAGGGATACCTGGAAACACCATATATTTT
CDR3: CAWTGIPGNTIYF

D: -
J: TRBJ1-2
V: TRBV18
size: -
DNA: TGTGCCAGCTCATCCCGACAGAATCTCTATGGCTACACCTTC
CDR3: CASSSRQNLYGYTF

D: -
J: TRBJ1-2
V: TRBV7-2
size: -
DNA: TGTGCCAGCAGCTTAAGATTTAACAGGGCAGTAGATGGCTACACCTTC
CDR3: CASSLRFNRAVDGYTF

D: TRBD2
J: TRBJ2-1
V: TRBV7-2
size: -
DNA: TGTGCCAGCTACACTAGCGCCTACAATGAGCAGTTCTTC
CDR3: CASYTSAYNEQFF

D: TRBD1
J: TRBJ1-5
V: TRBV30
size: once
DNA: TGTGCCTGGAGTGAGGGACAGGGGAATCAGCCCCAGCATTTT
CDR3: CAWSEGQGNQPQHF

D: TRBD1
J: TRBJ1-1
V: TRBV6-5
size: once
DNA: TGTGCCAGCAAACTAACAGGGGGCAAGAACACTGAAGCTTTCTTT
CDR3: CASKLTGGKNTEAFF

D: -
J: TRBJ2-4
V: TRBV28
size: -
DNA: TGTGCCAGCAGTCTACAGGGAATCAAAAACATTCAGTACTTC
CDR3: CASSLQGIKNIQYF

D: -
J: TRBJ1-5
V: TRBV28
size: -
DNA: TGTGCCAGCAGTTTCGGCGACAGGCCCCAGCATTTT
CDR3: CASSFGDRPQHF

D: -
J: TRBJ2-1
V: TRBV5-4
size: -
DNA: TGTGCCAGCAGCTTCATGGGAGGCAAATACAATGAGCAGTTCTTC
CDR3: CASSFMGGKYNEQFF

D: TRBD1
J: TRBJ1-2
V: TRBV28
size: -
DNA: TGTGCCAGCAGTACCTGGACAGGGTCTTCTAACTATGGCTACACCTTC
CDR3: CASSTWTGSSNYGYTF

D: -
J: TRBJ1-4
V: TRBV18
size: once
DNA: TGTGCCAGCTCATTCTCAAGCAAAAATGAAAAACTGTTTTTT
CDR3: CASSFSSKNEKLFF

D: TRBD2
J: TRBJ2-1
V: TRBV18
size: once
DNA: TGTGCCAGCTCACTCGGACTAGCGGAATACAATGAGCAGTTCTTC
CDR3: CASSLGLAEYNEQFF

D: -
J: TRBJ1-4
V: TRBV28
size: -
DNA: TGTGCCAGCAGTCTGGCGGCCGTAGAAAAACTGTTTTTT
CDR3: CASSLAAVEKLFF

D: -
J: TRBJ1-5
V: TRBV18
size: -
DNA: TGTGCCAGCTCAAACCCAGGGGATCGGCAGCCCCAGCATTTT
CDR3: CASSNPGDRQPQHF

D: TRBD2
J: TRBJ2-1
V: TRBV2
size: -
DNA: TGTGCCAGCAGGACGGGGCTAGCGGCCTACAATGAGCAGTTCTTC
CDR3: CASRTGLAAYNEQFF

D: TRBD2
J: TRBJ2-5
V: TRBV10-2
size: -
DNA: TGCGCCAGCAGTGCAAGCGGGGAAGAGACCCAGTACTTC
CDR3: CASSASGEETQYF

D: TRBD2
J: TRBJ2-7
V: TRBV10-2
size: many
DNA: TGCGCCAGCAGTGACCCGGGACTAGCGGCGGGGGAGCAGTACTTC
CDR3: CASSDPGLAAGEQYF

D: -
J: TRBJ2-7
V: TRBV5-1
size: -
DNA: TGCGCCAGCAGCCCGGGGGGCAACTCAGCTCTTTACGAGCAGTACTTC
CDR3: CASSPGGNSALYEQYF

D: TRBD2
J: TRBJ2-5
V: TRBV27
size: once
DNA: TGTGCCAGCAGTTTATTGAACCCAGGGACTAGCGACCAAGAGACCCAGTACTTC
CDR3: CASSLLNPGTSDQETQYF

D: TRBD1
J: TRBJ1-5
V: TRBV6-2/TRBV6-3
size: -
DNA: TGTGCCAGCAGTTACTCGAGACTTGGGACAGGGGGGAGCAATCAGCCCCAGCATTTT
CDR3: CASSYSRLGTGGSNQPQHF

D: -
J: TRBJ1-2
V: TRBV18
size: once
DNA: TGTGCCAGCTCACCACCACAAGGGGCCCTGGAGGGCTACACCTTC
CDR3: CASSPPQGALEGYTF